The 9 T cell receptor beta chains in this list originate from one sample, sequenced in a study of blood T cell repertoires in COVID-19 (TCRdb year 2020). The library was made by the immunoSEQ multiplex PCR assay. As stored in TCRdb, this immuneACCESS dataset retains in-frame rearrangements with V and J assigned. A fraction of the clones does not appear; measured against another copy, unresolved V genes explain less than half of the discrepancy, and the remainder lacks a known reason. In this sample the table shows around 130,000 clones, about 83% of which occur a single time. The ten largest clones capture 3% to 5% of the sample. The sample consisted of peripheral blood. The receptors shown here come from a man in his sixties with acute or convalescent COVID-19.

V is TRBV6-2 or TRBV6-3 and J is TRBJ1-1; 7 bases align to TRBD1. CDR1 and CDR2 (germline): MNHEY, SVGEGT. The CDR3 covers 13 residues. The J segment lost 9 bases and the V segment lost 5 bases, leaving 9 bases of the junction unmatched. CDR3 sequence (DNA): TGTGCCAGCAGTAGGGACAGTCTGCAGCAAGCTTTCTTT. Translation gives CASSRDSLQQAFF.

CDR3: CASSTQGREQYF. In DNA form, the CDR3 reads TGTGCCAGCAGCACCCAGGGGCGCGAGCAGTACTTC. V gene TRBV3-1 (or the pseudogene TRBV3-2) combines with J gene TRBJ2-7; D may be TRBD1 (6 bases). Per germline, CDR1 LGHDT and CDR2 YNNKEL (reference sequence). The CDR3 runs to 12 residues. The V gene lost 5 bases and the J gene lost 6 bases, with 11 bases spanning the gap.

The chain is built from TRBV2 and TRBJ2-3; 7 bases match TRBD2. The CDR3 covers 17 residues. Germline trimming cut 6 bases from V and 6 bases from J; bases unmatched to any gene: 18. Germline V CDR1 and CDR2: SNHLY, FYNNEI. The DNA of the CDR3 is TGTGCCAGCAGCGGTCCCACCGGACTAGTTTTCACGGATACGCAGTATTTT. Its protein is CASSGPTGLVFTDTQYF.

This rearrangement joins TRBV2 to TRBJ2-3, with TRBD1 identical over 7 bases. Germline V CDR1 and CDR2: SNHLY, FYNNEI. CDR3 length: 14 amino acids. J gave up 2 bases and V 7 bases, and 6 bases lay outside the gene matches. The CDR3 DNA reads TGTGCCAGCAATGAGGGGACAGACACAGATACGCAGTATTTT. Its translation is CASNEGTDTDTQYF.

This rearrangement joins TRBV5-6 to TRBJ1-1; the match to TRBD1 covers 9 bases. Per the germline V gene, CDR1 is SGHDT and CDR2 is YYEEEE. V dropped 6 bases and J dropped 3; count of bases not matched to a gene: 9. The CDR3 runs to 15 residues. CDR3 coding DNA: TGTGCCAGCACTTTACAGGGGGCGCTAGACACTGAAGCTTTCTTT. This sequence encodes CASTLQGALDTEAFF.

The V gene is TRBV18, the J gene TRBJ2-1; 7 bases agree with TRBD2. The germline V gene has CDR1 KGHSH and CDR2 LQKENI. The trim removed 2 bases at V and 3 bases at J, leaving 1 base unmatched. CDR3 length equals 14 residues. CDR3 in amino acids: CASSPASGYNEQFF. CDR3 sequence (DNA): TGTGCCAGCTCACCAGCTAGCGGCTACAATGAGCAGTTCTTC. Combining the CDR3 with reference TRBV18 and TRBJ2-1 gives the whole variable domain NAGVMQNPRHLVRRRGQEARLRCSPMKGHSHVYWYRQLPEEGLKFMVYLQKENIIDESGMPKERFSAEFPKEGPSILRIQQVVRGDSAAYFCASSPASGYNEQFFGPGTRLTVL.

V gene TRBV19 combines with J gene TRBJ2-1, with 9 bases matching TRBD2. The CDR3 is 15 amino acids. Germline V lookup: CDR1 LNHDA, CDR2 SQIVND (reference sequence). V trimming: 2 bases; J trimming: 10 bases; junction bases outside the gene matches: 9. CDR3 residues: CASSISGGSWQEQFF. Written as DNA, the CDR3 is TGTGCCAGTAGTATAAGCGGGGGGAGTTGGCAGGAGCAGTTCTTC. Combining the CDR3 with reference TRBV19 and TRBJ2-1 gives the whole variable domain DGGITQSPKYLFRKEGQNVTLSCEQNLNHDAMYWYRQDPGQGLRLIYYSQIVNDFQKGDIAEGYSVSREKKESFPLTVTSAQKNPTAFYLCASSISGGSWQEQFFGPGTRLTVL.

The chain joins TRBV11-2 to TRBJ1-2, with 8 bases aligning to TRBD1. Germline V CDR1 and CDR2: SGHAT, FQNNGV. Losses at the gene ends were 4 bases for V and 2 bases for J; bases not matched to a gene: 3. The CDR3 runs to 14 residues. CDR3 in amino acids: CASSSGTGNYGYTF. In nucleotides, the CDR3 is TGTGCCAGCAGCTCAGGGACAGGCAACTATGGCTACACCTTC.

This chain uses TRBV28 with TRBJ2-1; TRBD1 is a possible D gene (5 bases). Germline V gives CDR1 MDHEN, CDR2 SYDVKM. The CDR3 length is 14 residues. V shed 7 bases and J shed 2 bases, with 12 bases lying between them. The CDR3 DNA sequence: TGTGCCAGCATCCAGGGTGGCACCTACAATGAGCAGTTCTTC. Protein product: CASIQGGTYNEQFF.